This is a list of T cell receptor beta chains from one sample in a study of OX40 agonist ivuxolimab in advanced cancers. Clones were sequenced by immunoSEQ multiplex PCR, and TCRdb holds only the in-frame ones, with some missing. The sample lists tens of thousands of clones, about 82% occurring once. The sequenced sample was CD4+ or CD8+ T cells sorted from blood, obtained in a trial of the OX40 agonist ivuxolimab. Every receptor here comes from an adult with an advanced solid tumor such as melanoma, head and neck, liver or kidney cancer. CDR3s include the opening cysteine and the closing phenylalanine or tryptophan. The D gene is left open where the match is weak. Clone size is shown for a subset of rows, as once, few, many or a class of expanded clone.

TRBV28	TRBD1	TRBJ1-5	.	TGTGCCAGCAGTGACAGGGGTCGCCGGCCCCAGCATTTT	CASSDRGRRPQHF
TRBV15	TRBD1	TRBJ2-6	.	TGTGCCACCAGTCCCGGGACAGGGACATCTGGGGCCAACGTCCTGACTTTC	CATSPGTGTSGANVLTF
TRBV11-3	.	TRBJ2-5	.	TGTGCCAGCAGCTTAGGAGGGGGCCAAGAGACCCAGTACTTC	CASSLGGGQETQYF
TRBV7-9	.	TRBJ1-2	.	TGTGCCAGCAGCCCCCGCTTGGGGTCAGGCTACACCTTC	CASSPRLGSGYTF
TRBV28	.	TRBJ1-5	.	TGTGCCAGCAGTTCTCAAGGACTGTTTGGGCCCCAGCATTTT	CASSSQGLFGPQHF
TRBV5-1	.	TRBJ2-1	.	TGCGCCAGCAGCGAGGGAGGCCTGCCTGAGCAGTTCTTC	CASSEGGLPEQFF
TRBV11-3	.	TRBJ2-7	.	TGTGCCAGCAGCCGGGACAACTACGAGCAGTACTTC	CASSRDNYEQYF
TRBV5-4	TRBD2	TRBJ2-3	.	TGTGCCAGCAGCCCGACTAGCGGGGAAACCTCTACGCAGTATTTT	CASSPTSGETSTQYF
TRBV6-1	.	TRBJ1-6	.	TGTGCCAGCAGTGAACTCGGCTCCTATAATTCACCCCTCCACTTT	CASSELGSYNSPLHF
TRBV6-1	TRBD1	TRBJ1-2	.	TGTGCCAGCAGTCCGGACAGGGCGGTTGGGGGCTACACCTTC	CASSPDRAVGGYTF
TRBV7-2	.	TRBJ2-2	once	TGTGCCAGCAGCTCGCAGGGCCCGGCCGGGGAGCTGTTTTTT	CASSSQGPAGELFF
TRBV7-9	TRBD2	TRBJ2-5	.	TGTGCCAGCAGCCCATCTAGCGGGGGGGCCGGGCGAGAGACCCAGTACTTC	CASSPSSGGAGRETQYF
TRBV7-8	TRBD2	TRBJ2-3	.	TGTGCCAGCAGCTTGAAGGGACTAGCGGGGTCTAGCACAGATACGCAGTATTTT	CASSLKGLAGSSTDTQYF
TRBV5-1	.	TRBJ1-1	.	TGCGCCAGCAGCGTCGAGGGACGCCGGGAAGCTTTCTTT	CASSVEGRREAFF
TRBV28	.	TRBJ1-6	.	TGTGCCAGCAGGGCCGCTACACCCCTCCACTTT	CASRAATPLHF
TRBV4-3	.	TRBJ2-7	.	TGCGCCAGCAGCCAGGGGGTGCCTTCCTACGAGCAGTACTTC	CASSQGVPSYEQYF
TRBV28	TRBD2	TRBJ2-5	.	TGTGCCAGCAGGGGCTGGACTAGCGGGGGGGTATACCAAGAGACCCAGTACTTC	CASRGWTSGGVYQETQYF
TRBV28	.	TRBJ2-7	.	TGTGCCAGCAGTTCCCAGATCTACGAGCAGTACTTC	CASSSQIYEQYF
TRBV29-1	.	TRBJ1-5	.	TGCAGCGTTGTAGGGGGGCAAAATCAGCCCCAGCATTTT	CSVVGGQNQPQHF
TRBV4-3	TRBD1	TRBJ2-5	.	TGCGCCAGCAGCCAAGGGGACAGCCAAGAGACCCAGTACTTC	CASSQGDSQETQYF
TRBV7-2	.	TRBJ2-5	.	TGTGCCAGCAGCTTAGAGGGACCTGTAGGCGGAGAGACCCAGTACTTC	CASSLEGPVGGETQYF
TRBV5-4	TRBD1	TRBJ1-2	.	TGTGCCAGCAGGTCCTCAGGGGGCCTTCTTTATGGCTACACCTTC	CASRSSGGLLYGYTF
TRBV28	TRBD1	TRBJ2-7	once	TGTGCCAGCAGTACCGGACAGGGCTCCTACGAGCAGTACTTC	CASSTGQGSYEQYF
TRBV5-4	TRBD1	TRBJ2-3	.	TGTGCCAGCAGCTTTGGCAGGGGGCGCGCAGATACGCAGTATTTT	CASSFGRGRADTQYF
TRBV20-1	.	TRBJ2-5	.	TGCAGTGCTAGTCAGCCAGGGGCCCAGTACTTC	CSASQPGAQYF
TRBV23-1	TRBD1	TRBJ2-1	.	TGCGCCAGCAGTCTTTCCTTTAATACAGGGGATGAGCAGTTCTTC	CASSLSFNTGDEQFF
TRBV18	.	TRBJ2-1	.	TGTGCCAGCTCACGGGAGCAGGGGCTGGGTGAGCAGTTCTTC	CASSREQGLGEQFF
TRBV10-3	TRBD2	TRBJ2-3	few	TGTGCCATCAGCACTAGCGGGGGTTCAGATACGCAGTATTTT	CAISTSGGSDTQYF
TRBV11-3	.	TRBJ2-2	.	TGTGCCAGCAGCCCGGGCAGGCGGACCAACACCGGGGAGCTGTTTTTT	CASSPGRRTNTGELFF
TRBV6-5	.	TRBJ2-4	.	TGTGCCAGCAGTTCCCAATCCCCCAAAAACATTCAGTACTTC	CASSSQSPKNIQYF
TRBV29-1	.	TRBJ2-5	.	TGCAGCGTTGCCAGGGGCCAATTCTACGAGACCCAGTACTTC	CSVARGQFYETQYF
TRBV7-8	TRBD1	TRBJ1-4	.	TGTGCCAGCAGCCCCCTAAGGCTGGGGACAGTTGAAAAACTGTTTTTT	CASSPLRLGTVEKLFF
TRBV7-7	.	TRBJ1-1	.	TGTGCTAGCAGCCCCGGCGCAGGGCGGGAGACTGAAGCTTTCTTT	CASSPGAGRETEAFF
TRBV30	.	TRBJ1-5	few	TGTGCCTGGAATCACGACTCCAATCAGCCCCAGCATTTT	CAWNHDSNQPQHF
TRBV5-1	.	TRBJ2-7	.	TGCGCCAGCAGCATTGGGACCGGGCGGACCTACGAGCAGTACTTC	CASSIGTGRTYEQYF
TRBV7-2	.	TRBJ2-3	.	TGTGCCAGCAGCCCCCGGAGGGGAACAGATACGCAGTATTTT	CASSPRRGTDTQYF
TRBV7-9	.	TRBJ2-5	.	TGTGCCAGCAGCCCCCGAGCCGGGGCCGGTCACGGGACCCAGTACTTC	CASSPRAGAGHGTQYF
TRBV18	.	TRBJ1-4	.	TGTGCCAGCTCACCGCCCGTCTCTAATGAAAAACTGTTTTTT	CASSPPVSNEKLFF
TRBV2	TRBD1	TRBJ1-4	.	TGTGCCAGCAGTGGTCCGGGACAGTTTTTTTCCTCTAATGAAAAACTGTTTTTT	CASSGPGQFFSSNEKLFF
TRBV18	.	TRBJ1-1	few	TGTGCCAGCTCATCGACGACAGTCACTGAAGCTTTCTTT	CASSSTTVTEAFF
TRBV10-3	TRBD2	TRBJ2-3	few	TGTGCCTCTCGGGGGGAGAGCACAGATACGCAGTATTTT	CASRGESTDTQYF
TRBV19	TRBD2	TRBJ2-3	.	TGTGCCAGTAAACTAGCGGGGAGCACAGATACGCAGTATTTT	CASKLAGSTDTQYF
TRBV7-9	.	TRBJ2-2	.	TGTGCCAGCAGTCTCAAGAACACCGGGGAGCTGTTTTTT	CASSLKNTGELFF
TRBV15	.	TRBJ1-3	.	TGTGCCACCAGCAGGACCAGGACCTCTGGAAACACCATATATTTT	CATSRTRTSGNTIYF
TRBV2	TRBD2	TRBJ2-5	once	TGTGCCAGACGGGGGACGGGGGGGCGGCAGGAGACCCAGTACTTC	CARRGTGGRQETQYF
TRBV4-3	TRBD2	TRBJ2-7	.	TGCGCCAGCAGTATGTGGGGGGGTGCCTACGAGCAGTACTTC	CASSMWGGAYEQYF
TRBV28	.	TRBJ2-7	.	TGTGCCAGCAGTTCCCAACGGACCCAGGAGGACTTC	CASSSQRTQEDF
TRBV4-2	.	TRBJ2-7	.	TGTGCCAGCAGCCAAGAAGATAGCAAGGCTTCCGAGCAGTACTTC	CASSQEDSKASEQYF
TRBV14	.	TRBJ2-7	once	TGTGCCAGCAGCCGCGGGGGGACAGGGAAGGCCTACGAGCAGTACTTC	CASSRGGTGKAYEQYF
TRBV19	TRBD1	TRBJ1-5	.	TGTGCCAGTATCTCCTCGGACAGGGGACCCGAAGCCCAGCATTTT	CASISSDRGPEAQHF
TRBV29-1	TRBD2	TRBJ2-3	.	TGCAGCGTTGATTCTAGCGGGGGATATACAGATACGCAGTATTTT	CSVDSSGGYTDTQYF
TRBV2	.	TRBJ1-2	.	TGTGCCAGCAGTGTAGGGGAGGTTGGCGGCTACACCTTC	CASSVGEVGGYTF
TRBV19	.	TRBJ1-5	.	TGTGCCAGTAGTATCGGTGGGGCGGCGGCGAATCAGCCCCAGCATTTT	CASSIGGAAANQPQHF
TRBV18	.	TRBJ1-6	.	TGTGCCAGCTCACCAACGGCCCGTGGGCATAATTCACCCCTCCACTTT	CASSPTARGHNSPLHF
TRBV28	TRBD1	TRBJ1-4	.	TGTGCCAGCAGATCGGGACAGCCTAATGAAAAACTGTTTTTT	CASRSGQPNEKLFF